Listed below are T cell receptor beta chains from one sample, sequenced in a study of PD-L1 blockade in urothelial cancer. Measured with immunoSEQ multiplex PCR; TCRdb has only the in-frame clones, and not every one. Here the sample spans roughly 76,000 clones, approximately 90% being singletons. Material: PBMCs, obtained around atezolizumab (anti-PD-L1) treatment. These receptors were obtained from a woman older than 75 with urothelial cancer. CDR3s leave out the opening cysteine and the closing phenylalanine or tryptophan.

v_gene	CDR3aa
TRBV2	ASSAGSYEQY
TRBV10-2	ASRWTGNTEAF
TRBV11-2	ASSLSSGRAGNEQF
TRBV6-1	ASSRQGEYEQY
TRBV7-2	ASSLEGLAGTREF
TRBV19	ASTPGGGASGGYT
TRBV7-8	ASSPRRGTDTQY
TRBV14	ASTGTGSYNEQF
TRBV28	ASSKGGSSSYEQY
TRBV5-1	ASSSGVLATNTGELF
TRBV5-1	ASSLAGEGDTQY
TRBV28	ASLDMNTEAF
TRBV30	AWSQGQDNQPQH
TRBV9	ASSVLAGVVRSDEQF
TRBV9	ASSVVEGGRAEQF
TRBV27	ASSWAGNSNQPQH
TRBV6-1	ASREQGTYFSAF
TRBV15	ATSRLGGGATNEKLF
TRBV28	ASSLNVGGYEQY
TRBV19	ASSIGGRFTDTQY
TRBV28	ASRSASGRNQPQH
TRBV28	ASSFPGDGNQPQH
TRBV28	ASKGGPGPNIQY
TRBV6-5	ASSSGQAFGYT
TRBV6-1	ASSELIGIQY
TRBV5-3	ARSYVGGTDTQY
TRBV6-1	ASRYTGDQPQH
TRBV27	ASRELTGAMNTEAF
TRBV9	ASSVAHRAGELF
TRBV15	ATSRPPGSQPQH
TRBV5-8	ASSPGLASYNEQF
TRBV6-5	ASSLAFRSKNIQY
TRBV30	AWSWESPYNEQF
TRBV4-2	ASSQDAREKADTQY
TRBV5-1	ASRSFPRLADNEQF